This TCR beta chain was documented in a study of regulatory T cells in long-lasting Graves disease. Overall study findings and caveats: Thyroid tissue went unexamined; only peripheral blood was analyzed.

According to the study, TCR beta libraries were built with iRepertoire HTBI primers and CDR3-region Arm-PCR. TCRdb called the multiplex PCR reads again in MiXCR, with one record for every CDR3 protein. This table holds 300,000 to 500,000 distinct CDR3 sequences, less than 25% found once. This clonotype has a count of ten or more. Its matching antigen is unknown. Sample time point: persistent/refractory GD, antithyroid drugs over 5 years with positive TRAb. The TCR library was made from RNA extracted from PBMCs. This CDR3 is 15 amino acids long. CDR1 is MNHEY, CDR2 SMNVEV, per germline (reference sequence). V shed 8 bases and J 0 bases; nucleotides not matched to a gene: 9.

This specimen consisted of peripheral blood mononuclear cells (PBMCs), obtained when the disease was refractory, from a patient treated with antithyroid drugs. The receptor was derived from a female donor with Graves disease. This chain connects TRBV27 to TRBJ1-1, with 7 positions matching TRBD1. This chain's CDR3 is CASRLLGGVNTEAFF. The CDR3 DNA is TGTGCCAGCCGCCTACTAGGGGGCGTGAACACTGAAGCTTTCTTT.